The clone carrying this T cell receptor (beta chain) was seen many times. This sample is part of a study of glioma-infiltrating T cells after dendritic cell vaccination. Study background: Three intradermal dendritic cell vaccine injections were given every two weeks.

The PCR used 60 V beta and 13 J beta primers. Only in-frame clones appear in the TCRdb table, and some are missing; sequencing was by immunoSEQ multiplex PCR. The profile shows tens of thousands of clones, roughly four fifths of them singletons. V lost 4 bases, J lost 6 bases, and 15 bases lay in between. Germline values: CDR1 SNHLY, CDR2 FYNNEI. The CDR3 covers 14 residues. As for time point: after dendritic cell vaccination, including at tumor progression/relapse. PBMC sampling occurred before vaccination, two weeks after the third dose, and at progression. The receptor comes from a human donor with glioblastoma. The material sequenced was blood, taken after dendritic cell vaccination. The J gene is TRBJ1-2, the V gene TRBV2, with D unresolved. The CDR3 loop is CASSVGGTAHGYTF. The CDR3 bases are TGTGCCAGCAGTGTCGGTGGTACAGCACATGGCTACACCTTC.